The 24 T cell receptor beta chains given below trace back to one sample, sequenced in a study of vaccination and CD4 T cells after COVID-19. Treatment specified: roughly 11-day PBMC culture with coronavirus spike peptide pools or control peptides (ViraFEST assay). An unexposed donor provided the CD4+ T cells, which were collected before the COVID-19 pandemic (2011-2018). Their target antigens are unknown. Sequencing of cultured CD4+ T cell DNA used the Oncomine TCR Beta short-read assay. Extraction of genomic DNA was performed on cultured CD4+ T cells. A single record per CDR3 protein comes from TCRdb applying MiXCR to the PCR reads. In the table there are more than 7,000 distinct CDR3 sequences, less than 45% of which are singletons. Sequenced: CD4+ T cells from blood, cultured in vitro. Receptor source: a human donor in good health.

This chain joins TRBV19 and TRBJ2-3; tentative D call: TRBD1 (5 bases). The CDR3 has 13 residues. Trimming removed 6 bases from V and 4 bases from J, with 11 bases in between. CDR1 is LNHDA and CDR2 is SQIVND in the germline V gene (reference sequence). As DNA, the CDR3 is TGTGCCAGTAGGGCCCAGGGCTCAGATACGCAGTATTTT. It yields the protein CASRAQGSDTQYF.

This chain joins TRBV15 and TRBJ2-3; possible D gene TRBD2, 5 bases. Germline loops: CDR1 LNHNV, CDR2 YYDKDF (reference sequence). With 5 bases removed from V and 7 bases from J, the gap between germline ends came to 22 bases. This CDR3 has 16 amino acids. The CDR3 DNA reads TGTGCCACCAGCGGAGCACTCGGGGTTCAGGAGAATACGCAGTATTTT. Translated: CATSGALGVQENTQYF.

V and J are TRBV6-2 or TRBV6-3 and TRBJ2-1; D gene uncertain. Germline values: CDR1 MNHEY, CDR2 SVGEGT. The CDR3 covers 16 residues. Trimming left V 5 bases short and J 0 bases short, with 14 bases between. Here the CDR3 DNA reads TGTGCCAGCAGTGCCGTGACGTCCAGCTCCTACAATGAGCAGTTCTTC. Protein product: CASSAVTSSSYNEQFF.

The genes are TRBV20-1 and TRBJ2-7, with D tentatively TRBD2 (6 bases). Germline V gene lookup returns CDR1 DFQATT and CDR2 SNEGSKA (reference sequence). The CDR3 sequence is 13 residues long. The V and J ends lost 1 base and 2 bases respectively, with 9 bases between them. The CDR3 region has the DNA TGCAGTGCTAGAGTAGCGGAGCCCTACGAGCAGTACTTC. This sequence encodes CSARVAEPYEQYF.

This clonotype was seen more than once but under ten times. The rearrangement links TRBV7-9 to TRBJ2-7; D is perhaps TRBD1 or TRBD2 (5 bases each). The germline gives CDR1 SEHNR, CDR2 FQNEAQ (reference sequence). The CDR3 extends over 15 amino acids. Between the trimmed V and J ends, which lost 5 bases and 6 bases, there was a span of 20 bases. This chain's CDR3 is CASSTAIRGEGEQYF. The DNA for the CDR3 is TGTGCCAGCAGCACAGCAATAAGGGGAGAAGGCGAGCAGTACTTC.

The gene calls are TRBV12-3 or TRBV12-4 and TRBJ2-5; D might be TRBD1 (6 bases). The CDR3 sequence is 13 residues long. The germline V and J ends were trimmed by 5 bases and 5 bases, with 12 bases remaining between them. Written as DNA, the CDR3 is TGTGCCAGCAGTAGAGAGGGGGTGGAGACCCAGTACTTC. Amino acid sequence: CASSREGVETQYF.

The chain couples TRBV6-1 to TRBJ2-1; a possible D gene is TRBD2 (6 bases). V dropped 2 bases and J dropped 4 bases, with 15 bases sitting between them. The CDR3 is 16 amino acids. Germline loops: CDR1 MNHNS, CDR2 SASEGT. CDR3 amino acids: CASSEYRSSDYNEQFF. The CDR3 bases are TGTGCCAGCAGTGAATATAGGTCTAGCGATTACAATGAGCAGTTCTTC.

This clonotype was seen only a few times. This rearrangement joins TRBV20-1 to TRBJ2-5, with 11 positions matching TRBD2. The CDR3 runs to 16 residues. Germline values: CDR1 DFQATT, CDR2 SNEGSKA (reference sequence). V gave up 1 base and J gave up 4 bases; unmatched junction bases: 8. DNA of the CDR3: TGCAGTGCTAGAGTCTTTAGCGGGAGGGCCGGAGAGACCCAGTACTTC. As protein: CSARVFSGRAGETQYF.

V usage is TRBV6-2 or TRBV6-3 and J usage is TRBJ2-7; TRBD2 matches 8 bases. The J segment lost 6 bases and the V segment lost 0 bases, leaving 4 bases of the junction unmatched. Germline V CDR1 and CDR2: MNHEY, SVGEGT. This CDR3 is built from 14 residues. CDR3 loop: CASSYSPGLVEQYF. CDR3 DNA: TGTGCCAGCAGTTACTCCCCGGGACTAGTCGAGCAGTACTTC.

The rearrangement joins TRBV18 to TRBJ1-1; D perhaps matches TRBD1 (6 bases). The germline CDR1 and CDR2 sequences are KGHSH and LQKENI. Trimming removed 3 bases at V and 4 bases at J, with 9 bases between. The CDR3 spans 13 residues. The CDR3 nucleotides read TGTGCCAGCTCACCTAAGGGGGGCACTGAAGCTTTCTTT. Translated: CASSPKGGTEAFF.

This clonotype has more than one count but fewer than ten. The chain recombines TRBV20-1 with TRBJ2-1; D remains ambiguous. The CDR3 sequence is 14 residues long. CDR1 and CDR2 from the germline V gene are DFQATT and SNEGSKA (reference sequence). V gave up 1 base and J gave up 9 bases, with 16 bases separating them. CDR3 protein: CSARARSRVLEQFF. CDR3 coding DNA: TGCAGTGCTAGAGCAAGGTCCCGAGTCCTTGAGCAGTTCTTC.

This clonotype has more than one count but fewer than ten. J is TRBJ2-7 and V is TRBV20-1, with TRBD2 matching over 12 bases. J gave up 1 base and V 2 bases, and 6 bases lay outside the gene matches. Germline V lookup: CDR1 DFQATT, CDR2 SNEGSKA (reference sequence). This CDR3 region has 16 residues. Here the CDR3 reads CSARILAGGESYEQYF. CDR3 coding DNA: TGCAGTGCTAGAATCCTAGCGGGAGGGGAGTCCTACGAGCAGTACTTC.

This clonotype has only a few counts. The chain recombines TRBV7-3 with TRBJ2-2, with D perhaps TRBD2 (5 bases). The CDR3 runs 15 residues. Germline V gene sequence: CDR1 SGHTA, CDR2 FQGTGA. V was cut by 5 bases and J by 6 bases, with 16 bases left in between. The CDR3 DNA reads TGTGCCAGCAGCCCAGTAGCCCTCGGGGCCGGGGAGCTGTTTTTT. Amino acid sequence: CASSPVALGAGELFF.

This clonotype was observed a few times. The rearrangement joins TRBV7-9 to TRBJ2-3; a possible D gene is TRBD1 (5 bases). CDR3 length equals 15 residues. V lost 5 bases and J 2 bases, leaving 14 bases between the germline ends. Germline V CDR1 and CDR2: SEHNR, FQNEAQ (reference sequence). This CDR3 reads CASSASRELTDTQYF. DNA of the CDR3: TGTGCCAGCAGCGCCTCCAGGGAACTCACAGATACGCAGTATTTT.

The chain combines TRBV20-1 with TRBJ1-2; a possible D gene is TRBD1 (6 bases). The CDR3 covers 14 residues. Trimming pared 5 bases from V and 3 bases from J, leaving 16 bases between. Germline V gene data show CDR1 as DFQATT and CDR2 as SNEGSKA (reference sequence). For the CDR3, the DNA is TGCAGTGCTCCCCTTGGTAGGGGGTACTATGGCTACACCTTC. Protein: CSAPLGRGYYGYTF.

This clonotype showed up just a few times. V is TRBV7-9 and J is TRBJ1-2; D is undetermined. CDR1 is SEHNR and CDR2 is FQNEAQ in the germline V gene (reference sequence). The ends were cut back, 2 bases at V and 6 bases at J, with 16 bases in the middle. The length of the CDR3 is 15 residues. The CDR3 DNA follows: TGTGCCAGCAGCTTACACCCACAACTAGCCCATGGCTACACCTTC. Protein product: CASSLHPQLAHGYTF. Combining the CDR3 with reference TRBV7-9 and TRBJ1-2 gives the whole variable domain DTGVSQNPRHKITKRGQNVTFRCDPISEHNRLYWYRQTLGQGPEFLTYFQNEAQLEKSRLLSDRFSAERPKGSFSTLEIQRTEQGDSAMYLCASSLHPQLAHGYTFGSGTRLTVV.

The chain is built from TRBV27 and TRBJ2-1; D tentatively reads TRBD1 or TRBD2 (5 bases each). Germline CDR1 reads MNHEY; CDR2 reads SMNVEV (reference sequence). The CDR3 is 17 amino acids. Trimming took 4 bases from V and 0 from J, leaving 16 bases between them. CDR3 region: CASSSILGVSSYNEQFF. As DNA, the CDR3 is TGTGCCAGCAGTTCGATCCTGGGGGTGAGCTCCTACAATGAGCAGTTCTTC.

The V gene is TRBV19, the J gene TRBJ2-1; D is perhaps TRBD2 (6 bases). V lost 3 bases to trimming and J lost 6 bases, with 15 bases between them. CDR1 LNHDA and CDR2 SQIVND come from the germline V gene (reference sequence). The CDR3 is 15 amino acids. As DNA, the CDR3 is TGTGCCAGTAGTATCGGGACTTCCAGACCCAATGAGCAGTTCTTC. This sequence encodes CASSIGTSRPNEQFF.

This clonotype was detected only a few times. This chain connects TRBV4-2 to TRBJ2-5; D could derive from TRBD1 or TRBD2 (5 bases each). V gave up 1 base and J gave up 2 bases, with 11 bases separating them. The germline V gene encodes CDR1 LGHNA and CDR2 YNFKEQ. The CDR3 loop spans 15 amino acids. The CDR3 spells CASSQVGVRQETQYF. The CDR3 region has the DNA TGTGCCAGCAGCCAAGTGGGGGTCAGGCAAGAGACCCAGTACTTC.

The chain has TRBV21-1 and TRBJ2-7. TRBV21-1 is recorded as a pseudogene. This CDR3 region has 13 residues. The CDR3 DNA sequence: TGTGCCAGCAGCAAACAGAAAGCCTACGAGCAGTACTTC. Its protein product is CASSKQKAYEQYF.

As concerns this clonotype: A read error may produce the germline difference seen at one junction end. CDR3: CASSSPGHSSF. CDR3 DNA: TGTGCCAGCAGCTCACCGGGCCACTCCAGCTTC. The V and J genes are TRBV7-9 and TRBJ2-7; D uncertain. CDR1 and CDR2 (germline): SEHNR, FQNEAQ (reference sequence). The CDR3 covers 11 residues.

This chain joins TRBV7-3 and TRBJ2-1; TRBD2 matches 7 bases. From germline, CDR1 is SGHTA and CDR2 FQGTGA. The ends lost 3 bases at V and 7 bases at J; junction bases unmatched: 3. The CDR3 runs 13 residues. Here the CDR3 DNA reads TGTGCCAGCAGCTTCGGACTAGGGAATGAGCAGTTCTTC. Translating it yields CASSFGLGNEQFF.

This chain joins TRBV9 and TRBJ2-3; D may be TRBD2 (5 bases). V was clipped by 4 bases and J by 2 bases, with 11 bases between them. CDR1 and CDR2 from the germline V gene are SGDLS and YYNGEE. There are 14 residues in the CDR3. The CDR3 loop reads CASSPGVTTDTQYF. For the CDR3, the DNA is TGTGCCAGCAGCCCCGGGGTAACCACAGATACGCAGTATTTT.

This clonotype was counted a few times. The chain links TRBV6-2 or TRBV6-3 to TRBJ2-7; TRBD1 matches at 7 bases. The CDR3 length is 14 residues. The junction had 7 bases not matched to a gene; V was cut back by 4 bases and J by 4 bases. Germline CDR1 MNHEY, CDR2 SVGEGT. CDR3 protein: CASSSTGKGYEQYF. DNA for the CDR3: TGTGCCAGCAGTTCGACAGGGAAGGGGTACGAGCAGTACTTC.